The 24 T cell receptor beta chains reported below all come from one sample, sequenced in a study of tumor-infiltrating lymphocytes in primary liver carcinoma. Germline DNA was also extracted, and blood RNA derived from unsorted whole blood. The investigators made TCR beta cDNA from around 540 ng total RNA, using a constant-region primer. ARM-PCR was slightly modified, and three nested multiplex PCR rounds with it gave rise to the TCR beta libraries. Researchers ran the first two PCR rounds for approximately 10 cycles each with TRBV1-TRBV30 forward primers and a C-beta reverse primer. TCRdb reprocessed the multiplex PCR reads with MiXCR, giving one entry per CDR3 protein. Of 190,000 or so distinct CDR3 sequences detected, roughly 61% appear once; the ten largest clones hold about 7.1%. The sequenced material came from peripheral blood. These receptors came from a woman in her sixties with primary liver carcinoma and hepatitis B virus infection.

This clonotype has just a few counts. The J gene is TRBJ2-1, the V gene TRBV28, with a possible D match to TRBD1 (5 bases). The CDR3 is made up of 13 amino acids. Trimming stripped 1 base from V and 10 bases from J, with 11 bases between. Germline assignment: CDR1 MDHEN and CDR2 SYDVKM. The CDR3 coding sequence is TGTGCCAGCAGTTTATTTGGGGCCCTAGAGCAGTTCTTC. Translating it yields CASSLFGALEQFF.

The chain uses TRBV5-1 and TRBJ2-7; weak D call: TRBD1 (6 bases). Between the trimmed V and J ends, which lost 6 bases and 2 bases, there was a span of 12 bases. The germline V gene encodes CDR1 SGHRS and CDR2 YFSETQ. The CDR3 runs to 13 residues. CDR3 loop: CASNWDITYEQYF. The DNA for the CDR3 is TGCGCCAGCAACTGGGACATCACCTACGAGCAGTACTTC.

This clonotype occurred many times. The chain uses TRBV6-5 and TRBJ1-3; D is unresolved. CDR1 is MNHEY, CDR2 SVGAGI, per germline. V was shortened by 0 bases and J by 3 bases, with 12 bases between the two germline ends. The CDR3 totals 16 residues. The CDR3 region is CASSYSRRRDGNTIYF. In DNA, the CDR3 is TGTGCCAGCAGTTACTCGCGGCGAAGGGATGGAAACACCATATATTTT.

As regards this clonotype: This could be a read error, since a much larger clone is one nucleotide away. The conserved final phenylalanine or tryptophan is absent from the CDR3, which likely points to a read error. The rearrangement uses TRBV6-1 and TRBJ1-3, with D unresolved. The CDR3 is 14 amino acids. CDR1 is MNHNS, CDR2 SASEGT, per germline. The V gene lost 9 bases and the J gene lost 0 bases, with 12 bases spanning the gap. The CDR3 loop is CASSIASSGNTIYY. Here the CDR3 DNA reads TGTGCCAGTTCGATCGCGAGCTCTGGAAACACCATATATTAT.

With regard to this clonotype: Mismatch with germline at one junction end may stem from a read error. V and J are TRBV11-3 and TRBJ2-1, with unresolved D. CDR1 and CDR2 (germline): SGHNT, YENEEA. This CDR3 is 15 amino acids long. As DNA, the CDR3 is TGTGCCACCAGCTTTTCCCAGACCGCCTACAATGAGCTGTTCTTC. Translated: CATSFSQTAYNELFF.

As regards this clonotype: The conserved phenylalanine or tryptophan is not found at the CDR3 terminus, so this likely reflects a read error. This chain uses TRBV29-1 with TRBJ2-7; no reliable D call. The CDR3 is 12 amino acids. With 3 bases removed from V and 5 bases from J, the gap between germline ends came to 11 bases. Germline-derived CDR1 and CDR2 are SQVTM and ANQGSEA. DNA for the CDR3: TGCAGCGTTGATCAGTGGTACAACGAGCAGTACTCC. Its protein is CSVDQWYNEQYS.

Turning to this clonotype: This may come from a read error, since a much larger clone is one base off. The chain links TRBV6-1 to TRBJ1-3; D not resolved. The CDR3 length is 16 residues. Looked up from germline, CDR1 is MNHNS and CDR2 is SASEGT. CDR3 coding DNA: TGTGCCAGCAGCGAATTCGGTGAGGATCCTGGAAACACCGTATATTTT. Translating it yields CASSEFGEDPGNTVYF.

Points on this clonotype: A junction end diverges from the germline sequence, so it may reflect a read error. The CDR3 DNA is TGTGCCAGCAGTTTAGACGTCCCGGGACTAGCGGGCCCAGATACGCAGTATTTT. Encoded protein: CASSLDVPGLAGPDTQYF. This rearrangement joins TRBV11-2 to TRBJ2-3; 12 bases line up with TRBD2. CDR3 length equals 18 residues. The germline CDR1 and CDR2 sequences are SGHAT and FQNNGV.

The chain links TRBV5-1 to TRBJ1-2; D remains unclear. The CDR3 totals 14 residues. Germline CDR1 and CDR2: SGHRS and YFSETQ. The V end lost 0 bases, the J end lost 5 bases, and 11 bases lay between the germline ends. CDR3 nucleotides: TGCGCCAGCAGCTTGGAGGCCAGCTCTTATGGCTACACCTTC. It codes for CASSLEASSYGYTF.

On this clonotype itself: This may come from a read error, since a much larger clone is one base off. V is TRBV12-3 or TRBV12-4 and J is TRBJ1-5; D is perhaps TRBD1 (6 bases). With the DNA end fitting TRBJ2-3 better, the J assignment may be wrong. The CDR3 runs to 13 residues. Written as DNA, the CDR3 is TGTGCCAGCAGCCAAGGACAGAATCAGCCCCAGTATTTT. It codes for CASSQGQNQPQYF.

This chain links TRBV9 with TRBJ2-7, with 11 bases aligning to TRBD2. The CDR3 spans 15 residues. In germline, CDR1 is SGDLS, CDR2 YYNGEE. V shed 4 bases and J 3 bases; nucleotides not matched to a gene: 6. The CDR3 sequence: CASSSGTSGYYEQYF. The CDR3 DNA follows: TGTGCCAGCAGCTCCGGGACTAGCGGCTACTACGAGCAGTACTTC.

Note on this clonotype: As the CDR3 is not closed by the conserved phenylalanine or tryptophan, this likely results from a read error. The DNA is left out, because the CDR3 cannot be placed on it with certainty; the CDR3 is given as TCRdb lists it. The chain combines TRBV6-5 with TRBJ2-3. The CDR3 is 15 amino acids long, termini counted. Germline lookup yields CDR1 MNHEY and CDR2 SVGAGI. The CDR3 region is CASSYRGCRTATLYL.

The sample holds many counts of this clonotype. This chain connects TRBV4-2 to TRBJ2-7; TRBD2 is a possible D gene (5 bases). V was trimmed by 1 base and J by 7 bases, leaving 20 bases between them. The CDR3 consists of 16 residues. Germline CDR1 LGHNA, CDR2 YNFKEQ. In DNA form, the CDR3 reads TGTGCCAGCAGCCAAGGGGGAGTAGCGCCCTTGGGAGAGCAGTACTTC. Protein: CASSQGGVAPLGEQYF.

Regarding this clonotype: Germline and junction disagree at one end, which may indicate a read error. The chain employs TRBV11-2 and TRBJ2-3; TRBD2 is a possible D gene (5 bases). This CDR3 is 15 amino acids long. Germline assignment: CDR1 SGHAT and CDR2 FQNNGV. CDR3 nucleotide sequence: TGTGCCAGCAGCTTAGTCACATCTAGCACAGATACGCAATATTTT. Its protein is CASSLVTSSTDTQYF.

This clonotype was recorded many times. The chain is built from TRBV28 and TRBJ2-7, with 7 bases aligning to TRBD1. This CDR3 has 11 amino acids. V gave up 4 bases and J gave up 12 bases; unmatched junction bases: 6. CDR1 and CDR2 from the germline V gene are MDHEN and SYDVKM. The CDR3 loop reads CASSSRTGRYF. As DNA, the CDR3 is TGTGCCAGCAGTTCGCGGACAGGCCGGTACTTC.

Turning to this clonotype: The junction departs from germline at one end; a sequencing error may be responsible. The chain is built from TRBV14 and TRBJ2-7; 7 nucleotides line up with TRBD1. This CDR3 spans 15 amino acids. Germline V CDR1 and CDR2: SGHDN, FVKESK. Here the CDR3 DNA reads TGTGCCAGCAGCCCTTGGGACAGTAACTCCTACGAGAAGTACTTC. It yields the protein CASSPWDSNSYEKYF.

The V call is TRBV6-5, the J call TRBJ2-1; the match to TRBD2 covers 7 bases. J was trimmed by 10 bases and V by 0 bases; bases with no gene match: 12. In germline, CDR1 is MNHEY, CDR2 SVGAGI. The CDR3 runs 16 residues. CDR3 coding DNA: TGTGCCAGCAGTTACTCAACTAGCGCGATTCCAGTAGAGCAGTTCTTC. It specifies CASSYSTSAIPVEQFF.

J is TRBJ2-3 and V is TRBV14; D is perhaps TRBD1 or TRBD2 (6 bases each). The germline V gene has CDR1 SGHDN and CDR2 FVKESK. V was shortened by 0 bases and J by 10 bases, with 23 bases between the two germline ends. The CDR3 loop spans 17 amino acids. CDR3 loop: CASSQERNRATGGSQYF. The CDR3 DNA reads TGTGCCAGCAGCCAAGAGCGTAACAGGGCCACCGGGGGATCGCAGTATTTT.

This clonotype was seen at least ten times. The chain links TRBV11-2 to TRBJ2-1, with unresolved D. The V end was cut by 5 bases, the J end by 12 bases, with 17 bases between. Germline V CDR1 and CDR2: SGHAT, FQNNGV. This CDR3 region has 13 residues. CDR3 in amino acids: CASSTTRLSGQFF. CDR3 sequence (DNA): TGTGCCAGCAGCACGACCCGGCTCAGTGGGCAGTTCTTC.

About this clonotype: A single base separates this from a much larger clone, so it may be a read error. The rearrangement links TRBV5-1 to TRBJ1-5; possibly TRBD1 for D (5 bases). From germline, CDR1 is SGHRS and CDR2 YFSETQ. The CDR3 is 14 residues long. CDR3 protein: CASSLEGQGQPQRF. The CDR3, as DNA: TGCGCCAGCAGCTTGGAGGGGCAGGGTCAGCCCCAGCGTTTT.

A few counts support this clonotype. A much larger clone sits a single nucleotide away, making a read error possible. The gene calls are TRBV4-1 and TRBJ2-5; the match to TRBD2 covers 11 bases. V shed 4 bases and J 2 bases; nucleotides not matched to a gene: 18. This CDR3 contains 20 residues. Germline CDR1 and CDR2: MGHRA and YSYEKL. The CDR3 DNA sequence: TGCGCCAGCAGCCGCTCCCCAGGGATGGGACTAGCGGAGGCTCAAGAGACCCAGTACTTC. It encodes CASSRSPGMGLAEAQETQYF.

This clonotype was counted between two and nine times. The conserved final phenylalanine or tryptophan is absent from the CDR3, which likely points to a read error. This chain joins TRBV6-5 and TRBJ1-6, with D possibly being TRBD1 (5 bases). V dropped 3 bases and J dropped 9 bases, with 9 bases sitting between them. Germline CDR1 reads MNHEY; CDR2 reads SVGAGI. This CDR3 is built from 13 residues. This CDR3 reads CASSYRGGSPLHS. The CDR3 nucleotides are TGTGCCAGCAGTTATCGGGGGGGTTCACCCCTCCACTCT.

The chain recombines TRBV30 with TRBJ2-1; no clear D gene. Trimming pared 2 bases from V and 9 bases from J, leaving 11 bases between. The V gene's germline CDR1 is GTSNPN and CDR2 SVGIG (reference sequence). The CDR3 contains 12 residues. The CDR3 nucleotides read TGTGCCTGGAGTATCGGAGTGGTTGAGCAGTTCTTC. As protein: CAWSIGVVEQFF.

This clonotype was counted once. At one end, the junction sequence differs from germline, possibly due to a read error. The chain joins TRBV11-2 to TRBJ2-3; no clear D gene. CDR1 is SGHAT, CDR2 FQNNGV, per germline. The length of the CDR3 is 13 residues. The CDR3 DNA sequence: TGTGCCGGCAGCTTAGAGCTCCCAGATACGGAGTATTTT. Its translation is CAGSLELPDTEYF.